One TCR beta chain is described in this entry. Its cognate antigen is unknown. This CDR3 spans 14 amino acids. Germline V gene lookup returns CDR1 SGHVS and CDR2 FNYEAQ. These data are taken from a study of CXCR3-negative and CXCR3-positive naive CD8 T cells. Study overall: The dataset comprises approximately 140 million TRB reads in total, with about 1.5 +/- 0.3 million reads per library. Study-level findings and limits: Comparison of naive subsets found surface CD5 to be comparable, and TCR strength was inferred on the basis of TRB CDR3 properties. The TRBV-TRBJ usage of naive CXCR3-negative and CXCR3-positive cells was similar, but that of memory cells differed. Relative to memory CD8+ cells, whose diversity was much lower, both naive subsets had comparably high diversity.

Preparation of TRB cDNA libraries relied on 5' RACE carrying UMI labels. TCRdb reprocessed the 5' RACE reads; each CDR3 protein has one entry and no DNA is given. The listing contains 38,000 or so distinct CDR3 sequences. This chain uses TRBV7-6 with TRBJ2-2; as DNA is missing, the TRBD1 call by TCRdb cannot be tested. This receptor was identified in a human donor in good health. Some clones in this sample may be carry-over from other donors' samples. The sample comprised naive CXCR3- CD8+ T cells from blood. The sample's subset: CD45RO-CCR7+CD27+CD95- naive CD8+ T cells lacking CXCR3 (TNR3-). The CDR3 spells CASTNGVGAGELFF.